The rows below give T cell receptor beta chains drawn from one sample of a study of shared clonotypes between healthy human individuals. Using immunoSEQ multiplex PCR, the repertoire was profiled, and TCRdb retains in-frame clones only, with some absent. The data hold 950,000 to 1,300,000 clones, with about 70% observed a single time. The sample taken for sequencing was memory CD4+ T cells sorted from blood. The source of these receptors is a man aged 18 to 35 in good health. Each CDR3 is given with its conserved first and last residue. The order of the fields is D gene, V gene, clone size, J gene, CDR3 DNA, CDR3 protein. The D gene is left open where the match is weak. Not every row has a clone size; where given, it reads once, few, many or a size class.

-	TRBV5-1	-	TRBJ2-2	TGCGCCAGCAGCTTGCTAACACACGGTTCTGGGGAGCTGTTTTTT	CASSLLTHGSGELFF
-	TRBV19	-	TRBJ1-5	TGTGCCAGTAGTCTGGGGGGCCGACAGCCCCAGCATTTT	CASSLGGRQPQHF
-	TRBV25-1	once	TRBJ2-1	TGTGCCAGCAGTGCAAACAGGACGGCTTCCTACAATGAGCAGTTCTTC	CASSANRTASYNEQFF
-	TRBV5-1	-	TRBJ2-5	TGCGCCAGCAGCTCAGGGGAGACCCAGTACTTC	CASSSGETQYF
-	TRBV28	-	TRBJ2-5	TGTGCCAGCAGTCCGTTGCGGGGCAATCAAGAGACCCAGTACTTC	CASSPLRGNQETQYF
TRBD2	TRBV30	-	TRBJ2-7	TGTGCCTGGAGCGGAAATAGCGGGGGTGAGCAGTACTTC	CAWSGNSGGEQYF
TRBD1	TRBV7-2	-	TRBJ1-6	TGTGCCAGCAGCTGGGGACAGGGGAACAATTCACCCCTCCACTTT	CASSWGQGNNSPLHF
TRBD2	TRBV7-2	-	TRBJ2-7	TGTGCCAGCAGCCGTGGGACTACGGACGAGCAGTACTTC	CASSRGTTDEQYF
TRBD1	TRBV6-6	-	TRBJ2-3	TGTGCCAGCAGTCCAGGGGGCGCCGGAACAGATACGCAGTATTTT	CASSPGGAGTDTQYF
-	TRBV7-8	-	TRBJ2-7	TGTGCCAGCAGCCAGGTACCCACAACCGGGACGAGGTTGACCTACGAGCAGTACTTC	CASSQVPTTGTRLTYEQYF
-	TRBV7-8	-	TRBJ1-4	TGTGCCAGCAGCATGACAGGTTTTAATGAAAAACTGTTTTTT	CASSMTGFNEKLFF
-	TRBV14	-	TRBJ2-7	TGTGCCAGCAGCCCTGTGGGGATGTACGAGCAGTACTTC	CASSPVGMYEQYF
-	TRBV4-1	-	TRBJ2-7	TGCGCCAGCGGCCGGGACACCTACTACGAGCAGTACTTC	CASGRDTYYEQYF
-	TRBV7-8	-	TRBJ1-2	TGTGCCAGCAGCTTAGGAGTGGCAGGGGCTAACTATGGCTACACCTTC	CASSLGVAGANYGYTF
TRBD2	TRBV6-6	-	TRBJ2-1	TGTGCCAGCAGTTATTCGAGACTAGCGCCGTACAATGAGCAGTTCTTC	CASSYSRLAPYNEQFF
TRBD1	TRBV5-1	-	TRBJ2-2	TGCGCCAGCAGCTTGGACGGACAGGGAATCGGGGAGCTGTTTTTT	CASSLDGQGIGELFF
-	TRBV5-1	-	TRBJ2-7	TGCGCCAGCAGCTGGCAACAGGGTGGTAGGAACGAGCAGTACTTC	CASSWQQGGRNEQYF
-	TRBV5-1	many	TRBJ2-7	TGCGCCAGCAGACAGGGCGCCTACGAGCAGTACTTC	CASRQGAYEQYF
-	TRBV5-5	-	TRBJ1-6	TGTGCCAGCAAAGGGGACGGCGGCTCTTCACCCCTCCACTTT	CASKGDGGSSPLHF
-	TRBV5-4	-	TRBJ2-7	TGTGCCAGCAGCTCCCCTGACGGTACCTACGAGCAGTACTTC	CASSSPDGTYEQYF
-	TRBV5-1	-	TRBJ2-7	TGCGCCAGCAGCTTGGCCGTGGGAAAGGACGAGCAGTACTTC	CASSLAVGKDEQYF
-	TRBV5-6	few	TRBJ2-5	TGTGCCAGCAGCTTGGAGTGGGAGACCCAGTACTTC	CASSLEWETQYF
TRBD2	TRBV28	-	TRBJ2-1	TGTGCCAGCAGTTCGCATTCTAGCGGGGCCTACAATGAGCAGTTCTTC	CASSSHSSGAYNEQFF